This TCR beta chain was sequenced for a study of Graves' ophthalmopathy and Graves' hyperthyroidism. Study at large: Peripheral blood (taken before any treatment) was collected at initial diagnosis.

General study points: The blood repertoire also included most expanded thyroid clonotypes above 0.001 frequency.

This clonotype was picked up many times. Antigen: not known. RNA transcripts were the template, and TCR beta CDR3 regions were amplified from them. Second-round multiplex PCR came after first-round RT-PCR with HTBI primers. Via MiXCR, TCRdb re-called the multiplex PCR reads, giving one row per CDR3 protein. This table holds about 700,000 distinct CDR3 sequences, over 40% found once. Other autoimmune diseases, uncontrolled infections, pregnancy or lactation led to the exclusion of patients. Looked up from germline, CDR1 is SEHNR and CDR2 is FQNEAQ (reference sequence). This CDR3 is 14 amino acids long. The germline V and J ends were trimmed by 8 bases and 0 bases, with 13 bases remaining between them.

The chain carries TRBV7-9 and TRBJ1-1, with D uncertain. Sequenced material: peripheral blood. This receptor was taken from an adult man with Graves' ophthalmopathy. The CDR3 sequence is CASDSGRMNTEAFF. CDR3 DNA: TGTGCCAGCGATAGCGGGCGGATGAACACTGAAGCTTTCTTT.